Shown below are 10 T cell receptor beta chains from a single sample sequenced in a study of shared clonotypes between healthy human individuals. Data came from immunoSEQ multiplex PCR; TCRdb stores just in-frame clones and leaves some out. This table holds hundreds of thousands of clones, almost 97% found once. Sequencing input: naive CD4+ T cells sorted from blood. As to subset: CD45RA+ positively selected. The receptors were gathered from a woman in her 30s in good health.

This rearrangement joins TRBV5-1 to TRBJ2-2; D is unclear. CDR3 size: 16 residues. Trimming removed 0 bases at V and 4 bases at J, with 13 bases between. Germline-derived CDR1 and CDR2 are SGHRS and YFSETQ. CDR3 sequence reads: CASSLDLVSGTGELFF. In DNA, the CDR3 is TGCGCCAGCAGCTTGGATCTAGTTTCTGGCACCGGGGAGCTGTTTTTT.

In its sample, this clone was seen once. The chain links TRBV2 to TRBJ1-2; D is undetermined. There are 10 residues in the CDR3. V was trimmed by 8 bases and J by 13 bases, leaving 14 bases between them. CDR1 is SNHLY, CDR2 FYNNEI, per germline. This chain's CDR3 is CASRIRDTTF. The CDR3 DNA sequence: TGTGCCAGCCGGATCAGAGATACCACCTTC.

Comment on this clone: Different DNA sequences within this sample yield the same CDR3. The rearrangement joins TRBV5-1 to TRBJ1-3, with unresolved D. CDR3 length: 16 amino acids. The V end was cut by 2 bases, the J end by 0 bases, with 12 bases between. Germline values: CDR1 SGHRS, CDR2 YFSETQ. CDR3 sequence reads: CASSLGSTSSGNTIYF. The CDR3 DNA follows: TGCGCCAGCAGCTTAGGCTCCACTAGCTCTGGAAACACCATATATTTT.

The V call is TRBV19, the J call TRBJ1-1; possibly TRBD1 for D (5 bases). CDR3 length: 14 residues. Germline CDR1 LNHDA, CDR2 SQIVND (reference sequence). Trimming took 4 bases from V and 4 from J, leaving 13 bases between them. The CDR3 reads CASSTAQGPTEAFF. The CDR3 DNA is TGTGCCAGTAGTACTGCCCAGGGTCCCACTGAAGCTTTCTTT.

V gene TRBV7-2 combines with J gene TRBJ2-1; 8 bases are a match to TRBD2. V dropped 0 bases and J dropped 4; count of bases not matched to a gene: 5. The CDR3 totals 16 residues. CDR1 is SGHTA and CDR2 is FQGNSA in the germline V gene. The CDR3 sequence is CASSLAAREAYNEQFF. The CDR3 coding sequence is TGTGCCAGCAGCTTAGCTGCGCGGGAGGCGTACAATGAGCAGTTCTTC.

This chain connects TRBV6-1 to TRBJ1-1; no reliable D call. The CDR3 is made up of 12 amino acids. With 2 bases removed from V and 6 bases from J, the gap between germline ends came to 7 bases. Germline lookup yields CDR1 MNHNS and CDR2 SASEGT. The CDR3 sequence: CASSEFDPEAFF. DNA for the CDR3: TGTGCCAGCAGTGAATTCGATCCTGAAGCTTTCTTT.

CDR3 coding DNA: TGTGCCAGCAGCGGGACCCTTGGCACTGAAGCTTTCTTT. This encodes CASSGTLGTEAFF. The chain links TRBV7-8 to TRBJ1-1, with D possibly being TRBD1 (5 bases). V lost 5 bases, J lost 4 bases, and 11 bases lay in between. Germline V lookup: CDR1 SGHVS, CDR2 FQNEAQ. The CDR3 is 13 amino acids.

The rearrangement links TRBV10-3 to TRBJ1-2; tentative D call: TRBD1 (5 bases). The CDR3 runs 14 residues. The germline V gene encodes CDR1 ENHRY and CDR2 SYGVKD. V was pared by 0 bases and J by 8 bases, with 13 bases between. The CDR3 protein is CAISESLGDGGYTF. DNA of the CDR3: TGTGCCATCAGTGAGTCTTTGGGGGATGGGGGCTACACCTTC.

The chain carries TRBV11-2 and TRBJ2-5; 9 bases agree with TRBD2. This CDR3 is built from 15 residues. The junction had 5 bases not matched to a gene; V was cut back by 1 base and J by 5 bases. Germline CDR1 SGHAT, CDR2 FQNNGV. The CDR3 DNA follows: TGTGCCAGCAGCTTAGTTGCGGGAGGGGGTGAGACCCAGTACTTC. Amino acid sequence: CASSLVAGGGETQYF. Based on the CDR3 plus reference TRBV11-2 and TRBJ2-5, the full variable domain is EAGVAQSPRYKIIEKRQSVAFWCNPISGHATLYWYQQILGQGPKLLIQFQNNGVVDDSQLPKDRFSAERLKGVDSTLKIQPAKLEDSAVYLCASSLVAGGGETQYFGPGTRLLVL.

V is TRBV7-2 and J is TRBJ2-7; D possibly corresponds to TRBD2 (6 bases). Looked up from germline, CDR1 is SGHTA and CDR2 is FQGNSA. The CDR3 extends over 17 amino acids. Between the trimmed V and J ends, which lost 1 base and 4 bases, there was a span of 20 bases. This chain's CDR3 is CASSLGNGGGIGYEQYF. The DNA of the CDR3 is TGTGCCAGCAGCTTAGGTAATGGGGGAGGCATCGGGTACGAGCAGTACTTC.